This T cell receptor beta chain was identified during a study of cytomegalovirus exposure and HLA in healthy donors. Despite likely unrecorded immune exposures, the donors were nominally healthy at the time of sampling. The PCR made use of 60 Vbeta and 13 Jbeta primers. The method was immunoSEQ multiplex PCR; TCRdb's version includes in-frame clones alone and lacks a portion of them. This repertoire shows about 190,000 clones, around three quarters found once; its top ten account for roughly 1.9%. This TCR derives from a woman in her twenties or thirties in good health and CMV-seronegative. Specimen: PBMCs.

The DNA of the CDR3 is TGTGCCAGCAGCCAAGGACAGGGGGTAAAGGAAGCTTTCTTT. Translating gives CASSQGQGVKEAFF. This rearrangement joins TRBV14 to TRBJ1-1, with 9 positions matching TRBD1. The CDR3 spans 14 residues. The V segment lost 1 base and the J segment 8 bases; nucleotides outside the gene matches: 5. Germline lookup yields CDR1 SGHDN and CDR2 FVKESK.